A single sample gave rise to the 18 T cell receptor beta chains below, sequenced in a study of T cell clonality in common variable immunodeficiency. Some clones are missing from TCRdb's copy, which holds only in-frame ones; the method was immunoSEQ multiplex PCR. In total the sample includes roughly 40,000 clones, none of them seen once. The sequenced material came from peripheral blood mononuclear cells. The receptors shown here come from a person aged 18-69 years in good health.

This clone was found many times. Read data end 3 residues before the CDR3 end; the end is taken from the germline J gene. The genes are TRBV29-1 and TRBJ2-7, with D possibly being TRBD1 (5 bases). The CDR3 runs 13 residues. Looked up from germline, CDR1 is SQVTM and CDR2 is ANQGSEA. V was clipped by 6 bases and J by 2 bases, with 14 bases between them. CDR3 protein: CSVAGRQTYEQYF. Partial CDR3 DNA: TGCAGCGTGGCAGGGCGCCAAACCTACGAG.

On this clone itself: The sequenced fragment ends 3 residues before the CDR3 boundary, so the rest is inferred from the germline J gene. V usage is TRBV7-3 and J usage is TRBJ1-1; D may be TRBD1 (5 bases). The CDR3 loop spans 15 amino acids. Germline CDR1 SGHTA, CDR2 FQGTGA. V lost 2 bases and J 0 bases, leaving 10 bases between the germline ends. The CDR3 DNA, read in part, is TGTGCCAGCAGCTTAGATCCAGGGCTGAACACTGAA. This encodes CASSLDPGLNTE. The complete CDR3 sequence is CASSLDPGLNTEAFF.

This clone has ten or more counts. With the read ending 3 residues before the CDR3 end, the germline J gene is used to fill in that end. This rearrangement joins TRBV7-8 to TRBJ2-7; TRBD2 matches at 8 bases. The germline gives CDR1 SGHVS, CDR2 FQNEAQ. The ends lost 4 bases at V and 0 bases at J; junction bases unmatched: 11. This CDR3 contains 17 residues. The part of the CDR3 DNA that was read is TGTGCCAGCAGCTCCCCGGATAGCGGGACTTCCTCCTACGAG. This encodes CASSSPDSGTSSYE. The CDR3, in full, reads CASSSPDSGTSSYEQYF.

Details on this clone: The read stops 3 residues short of the end of the CDR3; the missing end is completed from the germline J gene. The rearrangement uses TRBV7-6 and TRBJ2-5; D gene uncertain. CDR1 and CDR2 from the germline V gene are SGHVS and FNYEAQ. Trimming removed 3 bases at V and 1 base at J, with 9 bases between. CDR3 length: 14 residues. The part of the CDR3 DNA that was read is TGTGCCAGCAGCTTTTTGGCGGCCCAAGAGACC. Its protein is CASSFLAAQET. The CDR3 as a whole reads CASSFLAAQETQYF.

To note about this clone: Read data end 3 residues before the CDR3 end; the end is taken from the germline J gene. The V call is TRBV7-6, the J call TRBJ2-7; 8 bases line up with TRBD2. J lost 2 bases, V lost 4 bases, and 7 bases had no gene match. This CDR3 comprises 15 residues. Germline CDR1 SGHVS, CDR2 FNYEAQ. CDR3 DNA, as far as it was read: TGTGCCAGCAGCTCCACTAGCGGACCCGCCTACGAG. Translation gives CASSSTSGPAYE. Given in full, the CDR3 is CASSSTSGPAYEQYF.

This clone was seen ten or more times. The read halts 3 residues ahead of the CDR3 end, with the missing end drawn from the germline J gene. This rearrangement joins TRBV13 to TRBJ2-7, with TRBD2 matching 9 bases. V shed 4 bases, J shed 5 bases, and the junction held 6 bases outside the gene matches. CDR1 is PRHDT, CDR2 FYEKMQ, per germline (reference sequence). The CDR3 is 14 amino acids. CDR3: CASSSQREVDEQYF. The part of the CDR3 DNA that was read is TGTGCCAGCAGCTCCCAGCGGGAGGTCGACGAG.

This clone appeared many times. The CDR3 is cut off 3 residues early in the read; its end comes from the germline J gene. The V call is TRBV10-3, the J call TRBJ1-1, with no clear D. This CDR3 has 16 amino acids. The V end was cut by 4 bases, the J end by 0 bases, with 15 bases between. Per germline, CDR1 ENHRY and CDR2 SYGVKD. The chain's CDR3 is CAISAVAGSMNTEAFF. The sequenced CDR3 bases are TGTGCCATCAGTGCAGTTGCGGGTTCCATGAACACTGAA.

This clone was recorded many times. The read comes to an end 3 residues before the CDR3 does, leaving the germline J gene to fill in the end. The chain is built from TRBV29-1 and TRBJ2-2, with D unclear. Germline values: CDR1 SQVTM, CDR2 ANQGSEA. Trimming pared 3 bases from V and 2 bases from J, leaving 10 bases between. CDR3 length: 14 amino acids. The CDR3 loop is CSVDPEENTGELFF. The DNA read from the CDR3 is TGCAGCGTTGACCCAGAAGAAAACACCGGGGAG.

This clone was seen ten or more times. From the germline J gene comes the end of the CDR3, since the read stops 3 residues before it. The V and J genes are TRBV5-1 and TRBJ1-2, with 10 bases identical to TRBD1. The CDR3 totals 16 residues. CDR1 SGHRS and CDR2 YFSETQ come from the germline V gene. V was clipped by 0 bases and J by 6 bases; unmatched bases: 8. CDR3 DNA (partial): TGCGCCAGCAGCTTGGTGTGGGGACAGGGGACCGATGGC. Amino acids: CASSLVWGQGTDG. In full, the CDR3 is CASSLVWGQGTDGYTF.

There are many counts of this clone. From the germline J gene comes the end of the CDR3, since the read stops 3 residues before it. The V and J genes are TRBV18 and TRBJ2-2; possibly TRBD2 for D (6 bases). V was shortened by 2 bases and J by 1 base, with 14 bases between the two germline ends. This CDR3 is 17 amino acids long. Germline values: CDR1 KGHSH, CDR2 LQKENI. The CDR3 reads CASSPFRGGMNTGELFF. The CDR3 bases that were read are TGTGCCAGCTCACCATTCCGTGGGGGGATGAACACCGGGGAG.

This clone was detected many times. From the germline J gene comes the end of the CDR3, since the read stops 3 residues before it. The chain has TRBV5-1 and TRBJ2-2; D might be TRBD1 (6 bases). V lost 2 bases and J lost 3, with 11 bases in between. The CDR3 has 15 amino acids. Germline CDR1 is SGHRS and CDR2 is YFSETQ. The CDR3 loop is CASSFAYRDTGELFF. Partial CDR3 DNA: TGCGCCAGCAGCTTCGCGTACAGGGACACCGGGGAG. The full variable domain, in which reference TRBV5-1 and TRBJ2-2 provide the parts outside the CDR3, is KAGVTQTPRYLIKTRGQQVTLSCSPISGHRSVSWYQQTPGQGLQFLFEYFSETQRNKGNFPGRFSGRQFSNSRSEMNVSTLELGDSALYLCASSFAYRDTGELFFGEGSRLTVL.

CDR3: CASSSERGLETQYF. CDR3 DNA, as far as it was read: TGTGCCAGCAGCTCGGAGAGGGGTCTAGAGACC. The chain has TRBV5-4 and TRBJ2-5; the D gene could be TRBD1 or TRBD2 (5 bases each). The read terminates 3 residues ahead of where the CDR3 ends, so the germline J gene completes it. This CDR3 has 14 residues. Germline V gene lookup returns CDR1 SGHNT and CDR2 YYREEE (reference sequence). V dropped 3 bases and J dropped 4 bases, with 13 bases sitting between them.

Regarding this clone: Sequencing ends 3 residues short of the CDR3 end; the germline J gene provides the rest. The chain joins TRBV7-6 to TRBJ2-2; D unresolved. There are 14 residues in the CDR3. V shed 1 base and J shed 6 bases, with 9 bases lying between them. Germline assignment: CDR1 SGHVS and CDR2 FNYEAQ. CDR3 sequence reads: CASSLESDPGELFF. The CDR3 bases that were read are TGTGCCAGCAGCTTAGAAAGCGACCCCGGGGAG.

This clone was found many times. The CDR3 end falls 3 residues outside the read, so it is completed with the germline J gene. This chain connects TRBV5-1 to TRBJ2-1, with 11 positions matching TRBD2. CDR1 is SGHRS and CDR2 is YFSETQ in the germline V gene. This CDR3 is built from 15 residues. V dropped 1 base and J dropped 7; count of bases not matched to a gene: 4. The sequenced part of the CDR3 DNA is TGCGCCAGCAGCTTGACTAGCGGGAGTAGGAATGAG. Translated, it gives CASSLTSGSRNE. The entire CDR3 protein reads CASSLTSGSRNEQFF.

This clone was detected many times. The sequenced fragment ends 3 residues before the CDR3 boundary, so the rest is inferred from the germline J gene. The gene calls are TRBV20-1 and TRBJ2-7; 7 nucleotides agree with TRBD1. CDR3 length: 13 residues. CDR1 and CDR2 from the germline V gene are DFQATT and SNEGSKA (reference sequence). With V trimmed by 5 bases and J by 3 bases, 7 bases remained unmatched. The covered CDR3 bases are TGCAGTGCTGACGGGGACAGTCGCTACGAG. It translates to CSADGDSRYE. The CDR3 in full is CSADGDSRYEQYF.

The table lists this clone with many counts. The observed sequence ends 3 residues before the CDR3 terminus, with the missing tail filled in from the germline J gene. The V and J genes are TRBV18 and TRBJ1-1; no definite D call. With 0 bases removed from V and 6 bases from J, the gap between germline ends came to 14 bases. The CDR3 runs to 15 residues. CDR1 and CDR2 (germline): KGHSH, LQKENI. The CDR3 is CASSPPLGSFAEAFF. The DNA read from the CDR3 is TGTGCCAGCTCACCACCGCTGGGCAGCTTCGCTGAA.

This clone was seen repeatedly, ten times or more. The read ends 3 residues shy of where the CDR3 ends; the end is completed using the germline J gene. The V and J genes are TRBV5-1 and TRBJ1-5; 8 bases agree with TRBD1. Germline CDR1 reads SGHRS; CDR2 reads YFSETQ. This CDR3 is built from 15 residues. V lost 5 bases to trimming and J lost 3 bases; unmatched junction nucleotides: 7. CDR3 bases read: TGCGCCAGCAGACCCGGACAGGGCTCCAATCAGCCC. Translation gives CASRPGQGSNQP. The whole CDR3 region reads CASRPGQGSNQPQHF.

In this sample, this clone turned up many times. Read coverage stops 3 residues before the CDR3 terminus; the germline J gene supplies the remainder. This chain links TRBV5-1 with TRBJ2-7; 11 bases align to TRBD2. Trimming removed 4 bases from V and 3 bases from J; junction bases left unmatched: 3. This CDR3 is built from 14 residues. Germline CDR1 and CDR2: SGHRS and YFSETQ. CDR3 bases read: TGCGCCAGCAGCCCGGGGACTAGCGGCTACGAG. Its translation is CASSPGTSGYE. The full CDR3 protein reads CASSPGTSGYEQYF.